This T cell receptor (beta chain) was documented in a study of T cell repertoires in cytomegalovirus infection. For the study at large: Recently identified HLA-C-restricted CMV epitopes were among the peptides used. Public TCR beta signature analysis indicated the presence of both CMV infection and matching HLA type. Whole-study findings and limits: Across the ex vivo response, the dominant clonotypes were HLA-C-restricted CMV-specific TCR beta clonotypes.

The CDR3 has 13 residues. The V end lost 6 bases, the J end lost 8 bases, and 16 bases lay between the germline ends. Germline V gene data show CDR1 as MNHEY and CDR2 as SMNVEV (reference sequence). A single record per CDR3 protein comes from TCRdb applying MiXCR to the reads. The table lists 110,000 or so distinct CDR3 sequences, around 30% of them singletons. A word on this clonotype: As yet, its antigen is unknown.

The chain recombines TRBV27 with TRBJ1-2; possibly TRBD1 for D (6 bases). The origin of this receptor is a human donor in good health (CMV status not recorded). Some clones in this sample may be carry-over from other donors' samples. Material: CD8+ T cells from cultured PBMCs, obtained from culture after CMV antigen stimulation. CDR3 amino acids: CASRTREGDGYTF. Here the CDR3 DNA reads TGTGCCAGCAGGACTCGCGAGGGGGACGGCTACACCTTC.